This entry lists 14 T cell receptor beta chains sequenced from one sample in a study of blood T cell repertoires in COVID-19. TCRdb's table, derived via immunoSEQ multiplex PCR, lists solely in-frame clones and lacks some. The profile shows fewer than 450,000 clones, about nine tenths of them singletons. The sample taken for sequencing was peripheral blood. These receptors were obtained from a woman in her forties or fifties with COVID-19, enrolled during active disease.

J is TRBJ1-1 and V is TRBV6-5; D gene uncertain. V lost 4 bases, J lost 5 bases, and 20 bases lay in between. Germline assignment: CDR1 MNHEY and CDR2 SVGAGI. The CDR3 consists of 16 residues. Here the CDR3 DNA reads TGTGCCAGCAGTTCTCCGAATCGATACACAGAGACTGAAGCTTTCTTT. It translates to CASSSPNRYTETEAFF.

J is TRBJ1-2 and V is TRBV5-1; the match to TRBD1 covers 9 bases. Germline assignment: CDR1 SGHRS and CDR2 YFSETQ. J was trimmed by 4 bases and V by 7 bases; bases with no gene match: 11. The CDR3 sequence is 15 residues long. CDR3 amino acids: CASGTPGQGSYGYTF. CDR3 coding DNA: TGCGCCAGCGGGACCCCGGGACAGGGATCCTATGGCTACACCTTC.

This chain joins TRBV5-6 and TRBJ2-7, with TRBD1 matching over 9 bases. V was clipped by 2 bases and J by 3 bases; unmatched bases: 6. Germline CDR1 SGHDT, CDR2 YYEEEE. This CDR3 has 15 residues. The CDR3 nucleotides read TGTGCCAGCAGCTTCCCGACAGGGGGGGACTACGAGCAGTACTTC. Translation: CASSFPTGGDYEQYF.

The chain has TRBV12-3 or TRBV12-4 and TRBJ2-7, with a weak D call TRBD1 (6 bases). This CDR3 has 13 amino acids. V was pared by 3 bases and J by 5 bases, with 11 bases between. In DNA form, the CDR3 reads TGTGCCAGCAGTTTGGGACCAGGGGACGAGCAGTACTTC. Its translation: CASSLGPGDEQYF.

J is TRBJ1-2 and V is TRBV6-5; unclear D gene. There are 14 residues in the CDR3. The germline CDR1 and CDR2 sequences are MNHEY and SVGAGI. Trimming removed 3 bases at V and 0 bases at J, with 8 bases between. CDR3 region: CASSYRPANYGYTF. CDR3 DNA sequence: TGTGCCAGCAGTTATCGTCCAGCTAACTATGGCTACACCTTC.

V is TRBV12-5 and J is TRBJ1-5; D ambiguous. Germline CDR1 and CDR2: LGHNT and FRNRAP. This CDR3 has 11 residues. Between the trimmed V and J ends, which lost 6 bases and 5 bases, there was a span of 5 bases. CDR3 region: CASGLDQPQHF. CDR3 DNA sequence: TGTGCTAGTGGACTTGATCAGCCCCAGCATTTT.

The chain has TRBV10-3 and TRBJ2-3; 9 bases agree with TRBD2. Germline V gene data show CDR1 as ENHRY and CDR2 as SYGVKD. This CDR3 spans 14 amino acids. Trimming removed 10 bases from V and 1 base from J; junction bases left unmatched: 6. CDR3 in DNA: TGTGCCACCGGGGGCGGGGGGGGCACAGATACGCAGTATTTT. Amino acid sequence: CATGGGGGTDTQYF.

This chain connects TRBV28 to TRBJ1-1, with 8 bases identical to TRBD1. This CDR3 is 11 amino acids long. CDR1 MDHEN and CDR2 SYDVKM come from the germline V gene. Germline trimming cut 8 bases from V and 11 bases from J; bases unmatched to any gene: 7. CDR3 bases: TGTGCCAGCGGACGAGCAGGGGGCGCTTTCTTT. As protein: CASGRAGGAFF.

V usage is TRBV27 and J usage is TRBJ1-1; D uncertain. V was pared by 6 bases and J by 3 bases, with 11 bases between. Germline V lookup: CDR1 MNHEY, CDR2 SMNVEV (reference sequence). The CDR3 consists of 13 residues. The CDR3 sequence is CASRRVEDTEAFF. CDR3 coding DNA: TGTGCCAGCAGACGAGTGGAGGACACTGAAGCTTTCTTT.

The rearrangement joins TRBV2 to TRBJ1-2; 7 bases agree with TRBD1. This CDR3 is built from 13 residues. Trimming removed 1 base from V and 8 bases from J; junction bases left unmatched: 4. CDR1 SNHLY and CDR2 FYNNEI come from the germline V gene. The DNA for the CDR3 is TGTGCCAGCAGTGAAGGTAGACAGGGCGGCTACACCTTC. It is translated as CASSEGRQGGYTF.

This chain connects TRBV5-1 to TRBJ2-3, with TRBD2 matching 7 bases. The germline CDR1 and CDR2 sequences are SGHRS and YFSETQ. The CDR3 totals 15 residues. Trimming at V came to 4 bases and at J to 3 bases, leaving 8 bases not matched to a gene. The CDR3 DNA is TGCGCCAGCAGCGCTGCCCGGGGGGTAACAGATACGCAGTATTTT. Translating gives CASSAARGVTDTQYF.

A few counts support this clone. The chain couples TRBV7-9 to TRBJ2-1, with 9 bases that match TRBD2. The CDR3 runs 19 residues. Trimming cost V 5 bases and J 7 bases; bases outside gene matches: 21. Germline loops: CDR1 SEHNR, CDR2 FQNEAQ (reference sequence). The chain's CDR3 is CASSPGRLRGGRGGNEQFF. Here the CDR3 DNA reads TGTGCCAGCAGCCCAGGAAGGTTGCGGGGGGGCCGAGGGGGAAATGAGCAGTTCTTC.

The J gene is TRBJ1-4, the V gene TRBV6-5, with TRBD1 as a possible D gene (5 bases). Trimming took 6 bases from V and 7 from J, leaving 15 bases between them. The CDR3 loop spans 14 amino acids. From germline, CDR1 is MNHEY and CDR2 SVGAGI. The CDR3 region is CASRVTGDGEKLFF. The CDR3 DNA sequence: TGTGCCAGCAGGGTAACGGGGGATGGTGAAAAACTGTTTTTT.

The genes are TRBV7-9 and TRBJ1-4; the D is unclear. CDR1 is SEHNR and CDR2 is FQNEAQ in the germline V gene (reference sequence). V lost 4 bases and J lost 0, with 9 bases in between. The CDR3 is made up of 15 amino acids. The CDR3 sequence: CASSSSGATNEKLFF. CDR3 DNA sequence: TGTGCCAGCAGCTCTTCCGGTGCAACTAATGAAAAACTGTTTTTT.